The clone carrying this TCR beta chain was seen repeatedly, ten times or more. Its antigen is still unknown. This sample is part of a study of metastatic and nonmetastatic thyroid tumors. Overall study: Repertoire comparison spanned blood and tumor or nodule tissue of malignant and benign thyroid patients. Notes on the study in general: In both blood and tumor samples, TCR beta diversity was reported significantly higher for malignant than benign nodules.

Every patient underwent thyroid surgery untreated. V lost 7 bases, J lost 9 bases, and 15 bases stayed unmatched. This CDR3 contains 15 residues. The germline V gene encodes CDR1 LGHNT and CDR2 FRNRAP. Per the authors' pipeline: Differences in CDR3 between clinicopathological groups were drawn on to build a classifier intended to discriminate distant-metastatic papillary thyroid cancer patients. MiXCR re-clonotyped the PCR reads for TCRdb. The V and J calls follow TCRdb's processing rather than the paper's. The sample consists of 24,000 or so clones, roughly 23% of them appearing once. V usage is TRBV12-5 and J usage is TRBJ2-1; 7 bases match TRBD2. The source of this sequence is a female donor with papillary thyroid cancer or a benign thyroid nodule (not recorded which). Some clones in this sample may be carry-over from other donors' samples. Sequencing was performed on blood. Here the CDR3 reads CASASLGGGLGEQFF. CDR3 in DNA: TGTGCTAGTGCCTCGCTTGGGGGAGGGTTGGGTGAGCAGTTCTTC.